Listed below are T cell receptor beta chains from one sample, sequenced in a study of T cell repertoires in cytomegalovirus infection. TCRdb called the reads again in MiXCR, with one record for every CDR3 protein. The table includes approximately 500,000 distinct CDR3 sequences, approximately 15% detected once. Source material: CD8+ T cells from PBMCs. Receptor source: a human donor in good health (CMV status not recorded). Some clones in this sample may be carry-over from other donors' samples. CDR3s include the opening cysteine and the closing phenylalanine or tryptophan. D genes are given only for firm matches. Where a row states a size, it is once, few, many or the class of an expanded clone; other rows omit it.

clone size: many
J gene: TRBJ2-2
V gene: TRBV28
D gene: TRBD2
CDR3 protein: CASSKEAGGLKLFF
CDR3 DNA: TGTGCCAGCAGTAAGGAGGCGGGAGGGTTAAAGCTGTTTTTT

clone size: few
J gene: TRBJ2-5
V gene: TRBV15
D gene: TRBD2
CDR3 protein: CATSRGVAGEETQYF
CDR3 DNA: TGTGCCACCAGCAGAGGGGTAGCGGGGGAAGAGACCCAGTACTTC

clone size: many
J gene: TRBJ1-2
V gene: TRBV7-9
D gene: .
CDR3 protein: CASSLGSTVVRGYTF
CDR3 DNA: TGTGCCAGCAGCTTGGGATCCACTGTAGTTCGTGGCTACACCTTC

clone size: many
J gene: TRBJ2-1
V gene: TRBV28
D gene: TRBD2
CDR3 protein: CASSFTSGRSEQFF
CDR3 DNA: TGTGCCAGCAGTTTCACTAGCGGGAGAAGTGAGCAGTTCTTC

clone size: .
J gene: TRBJ1-1
V gene: TRBV19
D gene: TRBD1
CDR3 protein: CASKGQAGWDTEAFF
CDR3 DNA: TGTGCCAGTAAAGGACAGGCCGGATGGGACACTGAAGCTTTCTTT

clone size: few
J gene: TRBJ1-2
V gene: TRBV6-2/TRBV6-3
D gene: .
CDR3 protein: CASMGANYGYTF
CDR3 DNA: TGTGCCAGCATGGGGGCCAACTATGGCTACACCTTC

clone size: .
J gene: TRBJ2-4
V gene: TRBV13
D gene: .
CDR3 protein: CASSSRQGLNIQYF
CDR3 DNA: TGTGCCAGCAGCTCCCGACAGGGACTAAACATTCAGTACTTC

clone size: many
J gene: TRBJ2-1
V gene: TRBV11-2
D gene: TRBD1
CDR3 protein: CASSAADPAGGSYNEQFF
CDR3 DNA: TGTGCCAGCAGCGCGGCAGATCCGGCAGGGGGATCCTACAATGAGCAGTTCTTC

clone size: .
J gene: TRBJ2-3
V gene: TRBV19
D gene: .
CDR3 protein: CATSTSTTQYF
CDR3 DNA: TGTGCCACCTCAACTTCTACTACGCAGTATTTT

clone size: few
J gene: TRBJ2-7
V gene: TRBV12-3/TRBV12-4
D gene: .
CDR3 protein: CASTPSAGAIDEQYF
CDR3 DNA: TGTGCCAGCACCCCCTCCGCGGGGGCCATCGACGAGCAGTACTTC

clone size: few
J gene: TRBJ1-1
V gene: TRBV11-3
D gene: .
CDR3 protein: CASSLDREGEAFF
CDR3 DNA: TGTGCCAGCAGCTTAGATCGGGAAGGTGAAGCTTTCTTT

clone size: few
J gene: TRBJ1-5
V gene: TRBV3-1
D gene: .
CDR3 protein: CASSQDIPGGIANQPQHF
CDR3 DNA: TGTGCCAGCAGCCAAGATATTCCAGGAGGGATTGCCAATCAGCCCCAGCATTTT

clone size: .
J gene: TRBJ1-1
V gene: TRBV20-1
D gene: .
CDR3 protein: CSARRPDEGGTEAFF
CDR3 DNA: TGCAGTGCTAGACGCCCTGATGAGGGGGGCACTGAAGCTTTCTTT

clone size: .
J gene: TRBJ1-5
V gene: TRBV6-5
D gene: .
CDR3 protein: CASSRGISNQPQHF
CDR3 DNA: TGTGCCAGCAGCCGGGGGATTAGCAATCAGCCCCAGCATTTT

clone size: few
J gene: TRBJ2-5
V gene: TRBV28
D gene: .
CDR3 protein: CASSSPRTVYQETQYF
CDR3 DNA: TGTGCCAGCAGTTCCCCCCGGACGGTTTACCAAGAGACCCAGTACTTC

clone size: many
J gene: TRBJ1-1
V gene: TRBV7-2
D gene: .
CDR3 protein: CASSLQGTAEAFF
CDR3 DNA: TGTGCCAGCAGCTTGCAGGGTACCGCTGAAGCTTTCTTT

clone size: .
J gene: TRBJ1-5
V gene: TRBV12-3/TRBV12-4
D gene: .
CDR3 protein: CASSWTARSNQPQHF
CDR3 DNA: TGTGCCAGCAGTTGGACAGCGCGTAGCAATCAGCCCCAGCATTTT

clone size: few
J gene: TRBJ1-1
V gene: TRBV28
D gene: .
CDR3 protein: CASSLSGQILEAFF
CDR3 DNA: TGTGCCAGCAGTTTATCCGGACAGATTCTTGAAGCTTTCTTT

clone size: many
J gene: TRBJ1-1
V gene: TRBV27
D gene: .
CDR3 protein: CASRDSGNTEAFF
CDR3 DNA: TGTGCCAGCAGAGACAGCGGGAACACTGAAGCTTTCTTT

clone size: .
J gene: TRBJ2-1
V gene: TRBV27
D gene: .
CDR3 protein: CASSLPGQDNEQFF
CDR3 DNA: TGTGCCAGCAGTCTTCCTGGCCAGGACAATGAGCAGTTCTTC

clone size: .
J gene: TRBJ1-4
V gene: TRBV20-1
D gene: .
CDR3 protein: CSAREDGVKLFF
CDR3 DNA: TGCAGTGCTAGGGAAGACGGGGTTAAACTGTTTTTT

clone size: many
J gene: TRBJ2-3
V gene: TRBV5-6
D gene: TRBD1
CDR3 protein: CASRLDSGTGDTDTQYF
CDR3 DNA: TGTGCCAGCAGATTGGACTCCGGGACAGGGGACACAGATACGCAGTATTTT

clone size: .
J gene: TRBJ1-3
V gene: TRBV15
D gene: .
CDR3 protein: CATRRDRSAGNTIYF
CDR3 DNA: TGTGCCACCAGAAGAGACCGGTCTGCCGGAAACACCATATATTTT

clone size: once
J gene: TRBJ2-5
V gene: TRBV2
D gene: .
CDR3 protein: CASISGASDGRRETQYF
CDR3 DNA: TGTGCCAGCATCTCGGGAGCTAGCGATGGTCGGAGGGAGACCCAGTACTTC

clone size: few
J gene: TRBJ2-7
V gene: TRBV27
D gene: .
CDR3 protein: CASSLRGSNSYEQYF
CDR3 DNA: TGTGCCAGCAGTTTAAGAGGGTCTAACTCCTACGAGCAGTACTTC

clone size: many
J gene: TRBJ2-7
V gene: TRBV7-2
D gene: .
CDR3 protein: CASSFSGDSGLREQYF
CDR3 DNA: TGTGCCAGCAGCTTTTCAGGGGACTCCGGTTTAAGAGAGCAGTACTTC

clone size: many
J gene: TRBJ2-3
V gene: TRBV11-2
D gene: .
CDR3 protein: CASSLGTAGADTQYF
CDR3 DNA: TGTGCCAGCAGCCTCGGGACCGCTGGCGCAGATACGCAGTATTTT

clone size: few
J gene: TRBJ1-2
V gene: TRBV19
D gene: .
CDR3 protein: CASTHGRGAGYGYTF
CDR3 DNA: TGTGCCAGTACACACGGAAGGGGCGCCGGCTATGGCTACACCTTC

clone size: many
J gene: TRBJ2-7
V gene: TRBV6-2/TRBV6-3
D gene: TRBD1
CDR3 protein: CASSYGTGFYEQYF
CDR3 DNA: TGTGCCAGCAGTTACGGGACAGGGTTCTACGAGCAGTACTTC

clone size: few
J gene: TRBJ2-2
V gene: TRBV2
D gene: TRBD2
CDR3 protein: CASNLASGRSNTGELFF
CDR3 DNA: TGTGCCAGCAACCTGGCTAGCGGGAGAAGCAACACCGGGGAGCTGTTTTTT

clone size: .
J gene: TRBJ2-4
V gene: TRBV28
D gene: .
CDR3 protein: CASAWAVAKNIQYF
CDR3 DNA: TGTGCCAGCGCTTGGGCAGTAGCCAAAAACATTCAGTACTTC

clone size: many
J gene: TRBJ2-7
V gene: TRBV12-3/TRBV12-4
D gene: TRBD1
CDR3 protein: CASSHGQGIYEQYF
CDR3 DNA: TGTGCCAGCAGCCACGGACAGGGGATCTACGAGCAGTACTTC

clone size: .
J gene: TRBJ2-1
V gene: TRBV12-3/TRBV12-4
D gene: TRBD2
CDR3 protein: CASSLSGGSDNEQFF
CDR3 DNA: TGTGCCAGCAGTCTTAGCGGGGGCTCCGACAATGAGCAGTTCTTC